The TCR beta chain described here comes from a study of T cells after yellow fever vaccination. This CDR3 has 14 residues. Trimming left V 4 bases short and J 7 bases short, with 13 bases between. CDR1 MGHRA and CDR2 YSYEKL come from the germline V gene. General study findings and limits: Shared CD4/CD8 clonotypes were a small share, likely from convergent recombination. Most primary-vaccination clones recurred post-booster (roughly 96% CD4, 88% CD8).

This clonotype appeared many times. The antigen is unknown. By 5'RACE template switching, TCR cDNA was produced, with a universal primer site and UMIs added in the process. TCRdb fed the 5' RACE reads into MiXCR, producing one record per CDR3 protein. Among roughly 49,000 distinct CDR3 sequences listed, around 7% were seen once. The material sequenced was CD8+ T cells sorted from PBMCs, taken approximately 15 days after the first yellow fever vaccination. This TCR was sampled from a man younger than 35 who received the YFV17D yellow fever vaccine. The chain is built from TRBV4-1 and TRBJ1-4; possibly TRBD1 for D (5 bases). The DNA for the CDR3 is TGCGCCAGCAGCCCCGCCAGCGGGGGTGAAAAACTGTTTTTT. The encoded protein is CASSPASGGEKLFF.